This T cell receptor (beta chain) was found in a study of T cells in Graves' hyperthyroidism and ophthalmopathy. RNA transcripts were the template for amplifying TCR beta CDR3 regions. HTBI primers were employed in a first-round RT-PCR of the TCR CDR3. TCRdb called the multiplex PCR reads again in MiXCR, with one record for every CDR3 protein. The sample yields 450,000 to 700,000 distinct CDR3 sequences, just over 45% seen once. A remark on this clonotype: A much larger clonotype is one base distant, so this may be a read error.

Patients aged 18 to 65 with hyperthyroidism were newly diagnosed, with duration under 2 months. Patients were excluded because of uncontrolled infection, other autoimmune disease, pregnancy or lactation. Germline CDR1 and CDR2: SGHRS and YFSETQ. The CDR3 covers 14 residues. The V end lost 4 bases, the J end lost 1 base, and 11 bases lay between the germline ends. The receptor was isolated from a woman younger than 35 with Graves' hyperthyroidism. The J gene is TRBJ1-1, the V gene TRBV5-1; D uncertain. The sample comprised peripheral blood or thyroid tissue (not recorded which). The CDR3 sequence: CASSMQLQNTEAFF. DNA of the CDR3: TGCGCCAGCAGCATGCAGCTGCAGAACACTGAAGCTTTCTTT.